This record concerns one TCR beta chain sequence. Its antigen remains unidentified. These data come from a study of blood T cells in healthy people across ages. Broader study findings: Researchers said unsorted PBMCs prevented a conclusive naive versus antigen-experienced comparison.

It was with a sample-barcoded 5' primer and a J-beta primer mix that a second PCR of about 7 to 12 cycles was run. Every cDNA molecule bore a tag from a template-switch adaptor containing 12 random nucleotides. TCRdb re-called the 5' RACE reads through MiXCR, storing one row per CDR3 protein. The table includes around 800,000 distinct CDR3 sequences, roughly 46% detected once. Sequenced: blood. The receptor was isolated from a man older than 75 in good health.

CDR3 sequence reads: CASSQAMTSGAYNEQFF. CDR3 nucleotide sequence: TGTGCCAGCAGCCAAGCCATGACTAGCGGGGCCTACAATGAGCAGTTCTTC. V gene TRBV3-1 combines with J gene TRBJ2-1, with 11 nucleotides matching TRBD2. V dropped 1 base and J dropped 2; count of bases not matched to a gene: 4. The CDR3 runs 17 residues. Germline values: CDR1 LGHDT, CDR2 YNNKEL (reference sequence).